This T cell receptor beta chain was recovered during a study of CD8 T cells in ankylosing spondylitis. Regarding the study as a whole: In ankylosing spondylitis blood, a motif of fewer than 10 highly homologous TCR beta variants appeared characteristic. As for the disease-linked clones, they showed a CD8+ phenotype and occurred at relatively low frequencies in peripheral blood. Matched ankylosing spondylitis synovial fluid reportedly contained a significantly enriched population of disease-linked clones.

Germline values: CDR1 DFQATT, CDR2 SNEGSKA (reference sequence). Between the trimmed V and J ends, which lost 1 base and 3 bases, there was a span of 10 bases. The CDR3 has 13 amino acids. Researchers built TCR beta libraries using quantitative 5'-RACE with molecular barcodes. TCRdb ran MiXCR on the 5' RACE reads and lists one entry per CDR3 protein. The sample has about 220,000 distinct CDR3 sequences; 6% to 8.5% are singletons. This clonotype is a singleton in its sample. Its antigen is undetermined. The chain uses TRBV20-1 and TRBJ2-7; D is ambiguous. This receptor was obtained from a male donor with ankylosing spondylitis. What was sequenced was blood, either unsorted or a sorted T cell fraction (not recorded which). The CDR3 DNA reads TGCAGTGCTAGAGTGGGCAGAGACTACGAGCAGTACTTC. It codes for CSARVGRDYEQYF.